This TCR beta chain comes out of a study of blood T cell repertoires in COVID-19. Study background: Material from acute and convalescent COVID-19 was sourced from the United States, Italy and Spain. T cells, B-cell-depleted T cells, or PBMCs provided the cDNA or gDNA that served as material.

CDR1 and CDR2 (germline): SGHKS, YYEKEE (reference sequence). Trimming took 5 bases from V and 2 from J; bases not matched to a gene: 16. The CDR3 sequence is 17 residues long. The authors' processing: It was from reference gene primer amplification that nucleated cell counts were estimated. Sequencing used immunoSEQ multiplex PCR; TCRdb keeps in-frame clones, though not all of them. The DNA gave D and trimming, while V, J and clone size come from that table. The table has over 100,000 clones, approximately 90% seen once. While infection was still active, Seattle patients were enrolled and then followed longitudinally.

This sequence originates from a man aged 55 to 69 with COVID-19, enrolled during active disease. The rearrangement joins TRBV5-5 to TRBJ2-7; 7 positions match TRBD1. Sample: peripheral blood. DNA for the CDR3: TGTGCCAGCAGTCCCGGGACAGTCGAATTTGGCCCCTACGAGCAGTACTTC. This codes for CASSPGTVEFGPYEQYF.